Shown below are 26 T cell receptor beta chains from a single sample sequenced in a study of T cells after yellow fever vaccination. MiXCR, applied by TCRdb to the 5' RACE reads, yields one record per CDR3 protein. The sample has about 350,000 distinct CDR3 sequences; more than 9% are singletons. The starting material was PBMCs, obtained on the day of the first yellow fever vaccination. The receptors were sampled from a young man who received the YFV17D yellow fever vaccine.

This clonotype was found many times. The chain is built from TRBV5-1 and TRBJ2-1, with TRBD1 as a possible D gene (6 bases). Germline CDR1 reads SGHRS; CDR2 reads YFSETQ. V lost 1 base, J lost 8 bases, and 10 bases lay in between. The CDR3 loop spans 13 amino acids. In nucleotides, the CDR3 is TGCGCCAGCAGCTTGAGGACAGACTATGAGCAGTTCTTC. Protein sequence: CASSLRTDYEQFF. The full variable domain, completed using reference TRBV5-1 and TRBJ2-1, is KAGVTQTPRYLIKTRGQQVTLSCSPISGHRSVSWYQQTPGQGLQFLFEYFSETQRNKGNFPGRFSGRQFSNSRSEMNVSTLELGDSALYLCASSLRTDYEQFFGPGTRLTVL.

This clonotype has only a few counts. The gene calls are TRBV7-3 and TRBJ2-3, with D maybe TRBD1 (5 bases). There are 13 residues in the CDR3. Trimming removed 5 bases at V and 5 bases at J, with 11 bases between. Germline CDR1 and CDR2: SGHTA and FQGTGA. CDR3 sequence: CASSIQGLDTQYF. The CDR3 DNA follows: TGTGCCAGCAGCATCCAGGGATTAGATACGCAGTATTTT.

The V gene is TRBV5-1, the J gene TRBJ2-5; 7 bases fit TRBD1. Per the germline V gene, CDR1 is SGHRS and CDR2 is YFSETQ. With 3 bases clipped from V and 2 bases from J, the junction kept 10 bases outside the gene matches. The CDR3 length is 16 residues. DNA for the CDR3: TGCGCCAGCAGCTGGACGACAGGGAACCTTCAAGAGACCCAGTACTTC. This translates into CASSWTTGNLQETQYF.

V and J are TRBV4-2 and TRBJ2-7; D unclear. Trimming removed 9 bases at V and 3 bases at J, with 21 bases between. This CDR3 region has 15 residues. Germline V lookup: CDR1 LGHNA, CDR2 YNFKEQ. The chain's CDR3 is CARGPGLLLNYEQYF. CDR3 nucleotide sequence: TGTGCCAGGGGCCCCGGGCTCCTCTTAAACTACGAGCAGTACTTC.

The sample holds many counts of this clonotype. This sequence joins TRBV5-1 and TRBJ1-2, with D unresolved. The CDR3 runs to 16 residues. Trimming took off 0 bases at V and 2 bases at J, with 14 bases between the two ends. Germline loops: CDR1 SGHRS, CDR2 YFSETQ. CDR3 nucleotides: TGCGCCAGCAGCTTGGCCCAGGTAGGGCCCAACTATGGCTACACCTTC. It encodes CASSLAQVGPNYGYTF.

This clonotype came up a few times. The CDR3 sequence: CASSQGQPHADYGYTF. The CDR3 nucleotides are TGCGCCAGCAGCCAGGGACAGCCCCACGCCGACTATGGCTACACCTTC. The rearrangement links TRBV4-3 to TRBJ1-2, with 7 bases aligning to TRBD1. V was pared by 3 bases and J by 3 bases, with 10 bases of the junction left unmatched. Germline loops: CDR1 LGHNA, CDR2 YSLEER. CDR3 length equals 16 residues.

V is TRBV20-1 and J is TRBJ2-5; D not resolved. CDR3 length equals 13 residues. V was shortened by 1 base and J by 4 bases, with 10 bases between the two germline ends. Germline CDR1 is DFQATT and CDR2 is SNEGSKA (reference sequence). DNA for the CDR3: TGCAGTGCTAGAGCTCTTACGCGAGAGACCCAGTACTTC. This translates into CSARALTRETQYF.

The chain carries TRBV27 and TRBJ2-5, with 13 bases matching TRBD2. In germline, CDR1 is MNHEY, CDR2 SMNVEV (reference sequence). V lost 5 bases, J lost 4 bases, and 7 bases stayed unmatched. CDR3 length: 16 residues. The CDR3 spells CASSQGTSGVTETQYF. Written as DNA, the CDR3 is TGTGCCAGCAGTCAGGGGACTAGCGGGGTAACAGAGACCCAGTACTTC.

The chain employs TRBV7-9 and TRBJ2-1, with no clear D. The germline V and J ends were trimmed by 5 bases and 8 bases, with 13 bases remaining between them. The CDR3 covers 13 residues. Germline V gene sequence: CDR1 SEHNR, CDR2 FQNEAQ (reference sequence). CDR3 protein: CASSRPPGHEQFF. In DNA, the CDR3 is TGTGCCAGCAGCCGTCCCCCCGGCCATGAGCAGTTCTTC.

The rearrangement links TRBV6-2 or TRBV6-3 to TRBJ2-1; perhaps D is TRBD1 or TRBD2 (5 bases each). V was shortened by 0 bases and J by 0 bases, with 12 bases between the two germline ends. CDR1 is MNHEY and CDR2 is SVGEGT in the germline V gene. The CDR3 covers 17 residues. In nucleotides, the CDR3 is TGTGCCAGCAGTTACTCGTCCGGGGCCAGCTCCTACAATGAGCAGTTCTTC. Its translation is CASSYSSGASSYNEQFF.

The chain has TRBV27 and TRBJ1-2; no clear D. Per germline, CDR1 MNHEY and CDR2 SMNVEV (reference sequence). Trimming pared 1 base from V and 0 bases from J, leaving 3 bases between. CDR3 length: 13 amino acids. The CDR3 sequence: CASSLLANYGYTF. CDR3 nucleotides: TGTGCCAGCAGTTTATTGGCTAACTATGGCTACACCTTC.

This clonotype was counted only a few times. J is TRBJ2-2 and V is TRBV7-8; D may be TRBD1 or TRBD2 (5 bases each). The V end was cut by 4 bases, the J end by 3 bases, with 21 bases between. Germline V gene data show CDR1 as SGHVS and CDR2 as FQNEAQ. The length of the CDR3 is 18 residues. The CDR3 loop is CASSSPPGTAIDTGELFF. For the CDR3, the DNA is TGTGCCAGCAGCTCCCCCCCCGGGACGGCTATCGACACCGGGGAGCTGTTTTTT.

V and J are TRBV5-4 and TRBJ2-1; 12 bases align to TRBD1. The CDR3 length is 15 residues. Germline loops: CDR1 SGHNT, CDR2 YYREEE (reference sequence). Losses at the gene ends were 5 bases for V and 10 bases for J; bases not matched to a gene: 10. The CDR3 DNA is TGTGCCAGCAGTTTCCGGGGACAGGGGGCAGAAGAGCAGTTCTTC. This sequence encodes CASSFRGQGAEEQFF. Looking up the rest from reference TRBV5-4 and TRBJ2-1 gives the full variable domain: ETGVTQSPTHLIKTRGQQVTLRCSSQSGHNTVSWYQQALGQGPQFIFQYYREEENGRGNFPPRFSGLQFPNYSSELNVNALELDDSALYLCASSFRGQGAEEQFFGPGTRLTVL.

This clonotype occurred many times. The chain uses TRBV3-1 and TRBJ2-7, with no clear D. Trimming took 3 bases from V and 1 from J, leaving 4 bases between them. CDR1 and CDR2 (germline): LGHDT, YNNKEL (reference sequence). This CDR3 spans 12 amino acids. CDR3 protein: CASSQTSYEQYF. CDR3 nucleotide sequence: TGTGCCAGCAGCCAGACGTCCTACGAGCAGTACTTC.

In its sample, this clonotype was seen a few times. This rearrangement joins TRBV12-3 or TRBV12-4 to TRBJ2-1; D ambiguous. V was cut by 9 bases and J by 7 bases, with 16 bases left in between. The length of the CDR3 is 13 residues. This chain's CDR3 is CASRPGSLNEQFF. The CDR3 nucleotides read TGTGCCAGTCGCCCGGGCAGCCTGAATGAGCAGTTCTTC.

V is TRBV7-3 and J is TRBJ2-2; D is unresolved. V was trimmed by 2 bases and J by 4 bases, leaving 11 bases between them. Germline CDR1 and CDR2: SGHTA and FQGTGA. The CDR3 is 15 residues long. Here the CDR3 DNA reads TGTGCCAGCAGCTTATGGGCAGACTCCACCGGGGAGCTGTTTTTT. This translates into CASSLWADSTGELFF.

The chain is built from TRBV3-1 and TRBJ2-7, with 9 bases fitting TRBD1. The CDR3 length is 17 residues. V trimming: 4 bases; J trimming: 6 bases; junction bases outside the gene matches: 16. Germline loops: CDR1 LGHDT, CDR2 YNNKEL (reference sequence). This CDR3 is CASSPRAGTGIFGEQYV. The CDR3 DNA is TGTGCCAGCAGCCCGAGGGCCGGGACAGGGATCTTCGGCGAGCAGTACGTC.

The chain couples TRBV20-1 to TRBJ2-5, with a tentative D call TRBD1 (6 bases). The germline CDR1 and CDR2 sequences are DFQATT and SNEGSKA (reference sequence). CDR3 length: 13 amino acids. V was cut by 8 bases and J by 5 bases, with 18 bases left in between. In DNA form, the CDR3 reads TGCAGTCCGGCGCTCCCAGGGGCTGAGACCCAGTACTTC. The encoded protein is CSPALPGAETQYF.

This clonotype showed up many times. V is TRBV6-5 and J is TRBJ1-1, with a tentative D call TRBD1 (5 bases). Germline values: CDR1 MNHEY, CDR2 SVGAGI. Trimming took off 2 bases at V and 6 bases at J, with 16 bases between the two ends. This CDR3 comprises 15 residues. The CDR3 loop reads CASSYRGTAGSEAFF. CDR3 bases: TGTGCCAGCAGTTACCGCGGGACCGCGGGCTCTGAAGCTTTCTTT.

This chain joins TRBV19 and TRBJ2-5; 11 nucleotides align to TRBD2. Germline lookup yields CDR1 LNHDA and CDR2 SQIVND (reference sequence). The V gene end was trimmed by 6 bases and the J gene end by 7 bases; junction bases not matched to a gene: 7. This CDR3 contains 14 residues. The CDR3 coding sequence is TGTGCCAGTAGGGGACTAGCGGAATCGGGGACCCAGTACTTC. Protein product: CASRGLAESGTQYF. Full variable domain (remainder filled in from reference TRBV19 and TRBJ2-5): DGGITQSPKYLFRKEGQNVTLSCEQNLNHDAMYWYRQDPGQGLRLIYYSQIVNDFQKGDIAEGYSVSREKKESFPLTVTSAQKNPTAFYLCASRGLAESGTQYFGPGTRLLVL.

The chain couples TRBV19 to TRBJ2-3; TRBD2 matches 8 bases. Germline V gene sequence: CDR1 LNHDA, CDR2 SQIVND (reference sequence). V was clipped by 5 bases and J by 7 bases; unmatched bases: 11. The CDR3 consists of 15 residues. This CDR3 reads CASSPPGGAYHTQYF. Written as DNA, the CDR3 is TGTGCCAGTAGTCCCCCGGGAGGGGCGTACCATACGCAGTATTTT.

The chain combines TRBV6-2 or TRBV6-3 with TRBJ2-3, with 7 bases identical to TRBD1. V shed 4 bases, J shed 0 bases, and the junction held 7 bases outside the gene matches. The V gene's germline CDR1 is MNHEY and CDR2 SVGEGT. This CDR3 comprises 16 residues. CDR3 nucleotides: TGTGCCAGCAGTTCCTGGACAGGTGGTAGCACAGATACGCAGTATTTT. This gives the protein CASSSWTGGSTDTQYF.

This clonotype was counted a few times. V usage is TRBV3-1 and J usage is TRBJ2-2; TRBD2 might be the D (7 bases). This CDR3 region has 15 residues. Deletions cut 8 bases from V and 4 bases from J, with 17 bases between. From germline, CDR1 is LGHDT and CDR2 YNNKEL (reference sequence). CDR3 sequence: CASLSLGGATGELFF. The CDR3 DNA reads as TGTGCCAGCCTGTCCCTTGGGGGGGCCACCGGGGAGCTGTTTTTT. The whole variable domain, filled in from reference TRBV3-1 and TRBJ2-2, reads DTAVSQTPKYLVTQMGNDKSIKCEQNLGHDTMYWYKQDSKKFLKIMFSYNNKELIINETVPNRFSPKSPDKAHLNLHINSLELGDSAVYFCASLSLGGATGELFFGEGSRLTVL.

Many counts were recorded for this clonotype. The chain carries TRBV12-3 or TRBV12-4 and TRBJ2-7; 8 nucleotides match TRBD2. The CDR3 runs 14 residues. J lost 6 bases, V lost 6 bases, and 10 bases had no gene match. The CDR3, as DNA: TGTGCCAGCAGCGCCGGGACTAGAGCGGGCGAGCAGTACTTC. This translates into CASSAGTRAGEQYF.

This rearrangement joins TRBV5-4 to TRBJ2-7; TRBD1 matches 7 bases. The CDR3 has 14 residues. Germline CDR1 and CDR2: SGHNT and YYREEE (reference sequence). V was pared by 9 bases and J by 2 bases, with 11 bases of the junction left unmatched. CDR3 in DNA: TGTGCCACCACCGACAGGGATTGGCCCTACGAGCAGTACGTC. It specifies CATTDRDWPYEQYV.

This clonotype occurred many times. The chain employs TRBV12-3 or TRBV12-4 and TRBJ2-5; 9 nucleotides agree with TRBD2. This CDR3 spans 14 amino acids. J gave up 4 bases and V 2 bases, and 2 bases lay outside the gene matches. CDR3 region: CASSLRRGGETQYF. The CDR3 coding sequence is TGTGCCAGCAGTTTACGGCGGGGGGGAGAGACCCAGTACTTC.